The subject of this entry is one T cell receptor (beta chain). This sample stems from a study of T-cell reconstitution after alpha-beta-depleted transplantation in children. Unique molecular identifiers were incorporated during preparation of the TCRbeta library. TCRdb analysed the PCR reads with MiXCR anew, one entry per CDR3 protein. The sample has approximately 350,000 distinct CDR3 sequences; 10% to 15% are singletons. The starting material was PBMCs, obtained from the stem cell graft. The sequence came from a human donor who donated a stem cell graft to a child with Fanconi anemia.

CDR3 region: CASSQGTAQETQYF. Written as DNA, the CDR3 is TGTGCCAGCAGCCAAGGGACAGCTCAAGAGACCCAGTACTTC. The chain is built from TRBV4-2 and TRBJ2-5; tentatively, D is TRBD1 (6 bases). The germline V gene encodes CDR1 LGHNA and CDR2 YNFKEQ. The length of the CDR3 is 14 residues. V was pared by 1 base and J by 2 bases, with 8 bases between.